The 14 T cell receptor beta chains listed next were all sequenced from one sample in a study of T-cell reconstitution after alpha-beta-depleted transplantation in children. TCRbeta library construction was performed incorporating unique molecular identifiers. A single record per CDR3 protein comes from TCRdb applying MiXCR to the PCR reads. The table includes around 250,000 distinct CDR3 sequences, roughly 23% detected once. The sequenced sample was PBMCs, obtained before TCRalphabeta/CD19-depleted stem cell transplant. These receptors all stem from a girl aged 2 to 10 with Fanconi anemia, due to receive a stem cell transplant.

This chain connects TRBV6-5 to TRBJ2-7; 7 nucleotides line up with TRBD2. V shed 8 bases, J shed 3 bases, and the junction held 4 bases outside the gene matches. Germline V gives CDR1 MNHEY, CDR2 SVGAGI. The CDR3 loop spans 12 amino acids. CDR3 nucleotide sequence: TGTGCCAGCGGTTCTAGCGGCTACGAGCAGTACTTC. Encoded protein: CASGSSGYEQYF.

V and J are TRBV9 and TRBJ2-1, with TRBD1 matching over 8 bases. With V trimmed by 3 bases and J by 1 base, 9 bases remained unmatched. Germline CDR1 and CDR2: SGDLS and YYNGEE. The CDR3 runs to 17 residues. This chain's CDR3 is CASSGASGQGSYNEQFF. The CDR3 DNA is TGTGCCAGCAGCGGGGCCTCCGGACAGGGTTCCTACAATGAGCAGTTCTTC. The entire variable domain, with the rest obtained from reference TRBV9 and TRBJ2-1, is as follows: DSGVTQTPKHLITATGQRVTLRCSPRSGDLSVYWYQQSLDQGLQFLIQYYNGEERAKGNILERFSAQQFPDLHSELNLSSLELGDSALYFCASSGASGQGSYNEQFFGPGTRLTVL.

Ten or more counts support this clonotype. The chain links TRBV12-3 or TRBV12-4 to TRBJ2-3, with 10 bases aligning to TRBD2. CDR3 size: 16 residues. V was clipped by 3 bases and J by 2 bases; unmatched bases: 5. The CDR3 here is CASSFPGTSDTDTQYF. CDR3 nucleotides: TGTGCCAGCAGTTTCCCCGGGACTAGCGACACAGATACGCAGTATTTT.

In this sample, this clonotype turned up many times. The V gene is TRBV28, the J gene TRBJ1-6; D unresolved. This CDR3 is 11 amino acids long. Trimming took 5 bases from V and 14 from J, leaving 10 bases between them. In germline, CDR1 is MDHEN, CDR2 SYDVKM. CDR3 in amino acids: CASSLDSALHF. CDR3 sequence (DNA): TGTGCCAGCAGTCTCGATTCGGCCCTCCACTTT.

This clonotype was seen many times. The chain combines TRBV5-5 with TRBJ2-3, with D tentatively TRBD2 (5 bases). V gave up 3 bases and J gave up 4 bases, with 15 bases separating them. The CDR3 consists of 15 residues. Germline values: CDR1 SGHKS, CDR2 YYEKEE (reference sequence). CDR3 amino acids: CASSYRLLSPDTQYF. CDR3 coding DNA: TGTGCCAGCAGCTATCGACTATTATCCCCAGATACGCAGTATTTT.

This clonotype was seen a handful of times. The chain joins TRBV20-1 to TRBJ2-7; 7 positions agree with TRBD2. The junction had 8 bases not matched to a gene; V was cut back by 0 bases and J by 3 bases. Per germline, CDR1 DFQATT and CDR2 SNEGSKA (reference sequence). The CDR3 is made up of 15 amino acids. The CDR3 sequence is CSARDSAGEHYEQYF. The CDR3 nucleotides read TGCAGTGCTAGAGATTCGGCGGGGGAACACTACGAGCAGTACTTC.

This clonotype was seen ten or more times. V and J are TRBV20-1 and TRBJ2-1, with TRBD2 as a possible D gene (5 bases). Germline V gene lookup returns CDR1 DFQATT and CDR2 SNEGSKA (reference sequence). CDR3 size: 12 residues. Trimming removed 3 bases from V and 5 bases from J, with 8 bases in between. The CDR3 coding sequence is TGCAGTGCTAGTTCGGGAAACAATGAGCAGTTCTTC. This codes for CSASSGNNEQFF.

This clonotype was observed at least ten times. J is TRBJ1-2 and V is TRBV29-1, with a possible D match to TRBD1 (6 bases). The CDR3 is 12 amino acids. From germline, CDR1 is SQVTM and CDR2 ANQGSEA. Deletions cut 6 bases from V and 4 bases from J, with 12 bases between. CDR3 loop: CSVQRGAYGYTF. CDR3 sequence (DNA): TGCAGCGTCCAACGGGGGGCCTATGGCTACACCTTC.

This clonotype was seen at least ten times. The J gene is TRBJ2-1, the V gene TRBV5-4, with TRBD2 matching over 7 bases. CDR1 SGHNT and CDR2 YYREEE come from the germline V gene (reference sequence). The CDR3 runs 14 residues. Unmatched junction bases numbered 3, after V lost 4 bases and J lost 2 bases. This chain's CDR3 is CASSQGLAYNEQFF. The CDR3 nucleotides are TGTGCCAGCAGCCAAGGACTAGCCTACAATGAGCAGTTCTTC.

At least ten counts were recorded for this clonotype. The rearrangement links TRBV7-9 to TRBJ2-7; D could derive from TRBD1 or TRBD2 (5 bases each). This CDR3 is 15 amino acids long. The V end was cut by 0 bases, the J end by 5 bases, with 14 bases between. Germline V lookup: CDR1 SEHNR, CDR2 FQNEAQ (reference sequence). This chain's CDR3 is CASSLAQGAYHEQYF. The DNA for the CDR3 is TGTGCCAGCAGCTTAGCCCAGGGAGCGTACCACGAGCAGTACTTC.

In this sample, this clonotype turned up many times. CDR3 residues: CSARGYRSYQETQYF. Written as DNA, the CDR3 is TGCAGTGCTAGAGGCTACAGGAGCTACCAAGAGACCCAGTACTTC. This sequence joins TRBV20-1 and TRBJ2-5; weak D call: TRBD1 (5 bases). This CDR3 has 15 amino acids. Between the trimmed V and J ends, which lost 1 base and 0 bases, there was a span of 12 bases. Germline V lookup: CDR1 DFQATT, CDR2 SNEGSKA (reference sequence).

This clonotype was detected once. This chain connects TRBV7-9 to TRBJ1-2, with 7 bases fitting TRBD1. V lost 8 bases and J lost 4; bases outside the gene matches: 4. Per the germline V gene, CDR1 is SEHNR and CDR2 is FQNEAQ (reference sequence). The length of the CDR3 is 12 residues. CDR3 nucleotide sequence: TGTGCCAGCCAATCAGGGGGCTATGGCTACACCTTC. This gives the protein CASQSGGYGYTF.

In this sample, this clonotype turned up many times. The rearrangement uses TRBV7-9 and TRBJ2-7; D is unclear. CDR3 size: 11 residues. V shed 5 bases and J shed 6 bases, with 8 bases lying between them. Looked up from germline, CDR1 is SEHNR and CDR2 is FQNEAQ (reference sequence). The CDR3 bases are TGTGCCAGCAGCGTAGTAGGCGAGCAGTACTTC. Translating it yields CASSVVGEQYF.

This clonotype was counted only a few times. The chain carries TRBV20-1 and TRBJ2-3; 8 nucleotides match TRBD1. The V segment lost 8 bases and the J segment 6 bases; nucleotides outside the gene matches: 7. This CDR3 is 12 amino acids long. Germline CDR1 and CDR2: DFQATT and SNEGSKA (reference sequence). The CDR3 DNA is TGCAGTCATCGGACAGGGAGGGATACGCAGTATTTT. It translates to CSHRTGRDTQYF.